This is a list of T cell receptor beta chains from one sample in a study of blood T cell repertoires in COVID-19. Repertoires were generated with immunoSEQ multiplex PCR, while TCRdb's copy carries only in-frame clones and drops some. Among 200,000 to 250,000 clones listed, around 83% were seen once. Sequenced input: peripheral blood. These receptors were taken from a man in his fifties or sixties with active or convalescent COVID-19. Each CDR3 is given without its conserved first and last residue.

>TRBJ2-2|TRBV28
ASSFGQGILTGELF
>TRBJ1-3|TRBV6-6
ASSSQGYGNTIY
>TRBJ2-1|TRBV19
ASSIRGAYNEQF
>TRBJ2-1|TRBV4-1
ASSQLANPYNEQF
>TRBJ2-2|TRBV9
ASRQGVNTGELF
>TRBJ1-1|TRBV15
ATQQTGALTEAF
>TRBJ2-5|TRBV2
ASSGAGETQY
>TRBJ1-2|TRBV28
ASSHRDRDSDGYT
>TRBJ2-2|TRBV7-6
ASSLFRGQKNTGELF
>TRBJ2-1|TRBV9
ASSVDGLAGSEQF
>TRBJ1-2|TRBV10-3
AISGQAGGYT
>TRBJ1-1|TRBV19
ASSPSTGVGAF
>TRBJ2-7|TRBV9
ASSRDISYEQY
>TRBJ1-2|TRBV7-2
ASSRATPTGAYGYT
>TRBJ2-2|TRBV14
ASSQRASGGNTGELF
>TRBJ2-2|TRBV19
ASSEDNPGELF